This TCR beta chain comes out of a study of blood T cell repertoires in COVID-19. About the study: The samples span acute and convalescent COVID-19 from the United States, Italy and Spain. PBMCs, B-cell-depleted T cells, or T cells were the source of the cDNA or gDNA that made up the material.

In the original analysis: The authors estimated nucleated cell counts from reference gene primer amplification. The assay was immunoSEQ multiplex PCR, and TCRdb's table has in-frame clones only and misses some. D and trimming were read from the DNA, whereas the V and J calls and clone size are those reported in that table. The data contain around 200,000 clones, roughly four fifths of them singletons. Germline CDR1 reads SGHDT; CDR2 reads YYEEEE. The CDR3 covers 16 residues. V gave up 3 bases and J gave up 4 bases; unmatched junction bases: 12. Sequencing was carried out using peripheral blood. The clonotype originates from a human donor in a cohort sampled during active COVID-19. The rearrangement joins TRBV5-6 to TRBJ2-5; 7 bases are shared with TRBD1. In DNA form, the CDR3 reads TGTGCCAGCAGCTACCACCCGGGACAGAGGATAGAGACCCAGTACTTC. This encodes CASSYHPGQRIETQYF.